This T cell receptor beta chain was found in a study of blood T cell repertoires in COVID-19. This CDR3 is 16 amino acids long. The V gene's germline CDR1 is SGDLS and CDR2 YYNGEE. V lost 0 bases to trimming and J lost 1 base, with 14 bases between them. This clone was seen only once. Repertoires were generated with immunoSEQ multiplex PCR, while TCRdb's copy carries only in-frame clones and drops some. The data contain about 150,000 clones, around three quarters of them singletons. Sequencing input: peripheral blood. The TCR originated in a man over 45 with active or convalescent COVID-19. The chain links TRBV9 to TRBJ2-7; possibly TRBD2 for D (6 bases). The CDR3 reads CASSVGAGLASYEQYF. CDR3 in DNA: TGTGCCAGCAGCGTAGGGGCGGGACTCGCTTCCTACGAGCAGTACTTC.